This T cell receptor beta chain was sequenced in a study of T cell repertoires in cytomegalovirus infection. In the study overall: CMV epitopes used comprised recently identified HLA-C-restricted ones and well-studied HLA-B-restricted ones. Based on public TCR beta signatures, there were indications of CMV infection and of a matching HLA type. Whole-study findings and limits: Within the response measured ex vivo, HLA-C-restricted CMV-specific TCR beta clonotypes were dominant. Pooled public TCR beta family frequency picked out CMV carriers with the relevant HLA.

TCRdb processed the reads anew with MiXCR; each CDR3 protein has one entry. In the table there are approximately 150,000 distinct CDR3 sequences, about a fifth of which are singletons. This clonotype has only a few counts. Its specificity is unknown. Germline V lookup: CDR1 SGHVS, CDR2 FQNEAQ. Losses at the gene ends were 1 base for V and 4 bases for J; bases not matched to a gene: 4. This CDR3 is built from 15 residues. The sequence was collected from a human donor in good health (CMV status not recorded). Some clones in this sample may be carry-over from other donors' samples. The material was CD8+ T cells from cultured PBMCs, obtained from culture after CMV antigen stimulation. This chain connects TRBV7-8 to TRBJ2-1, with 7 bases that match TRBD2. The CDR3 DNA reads TGTGCCAGCAGCTTAGAGAGCGGGGAATACAATGAGCAGTTCTTC. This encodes CASSLESGEYNEQFF.